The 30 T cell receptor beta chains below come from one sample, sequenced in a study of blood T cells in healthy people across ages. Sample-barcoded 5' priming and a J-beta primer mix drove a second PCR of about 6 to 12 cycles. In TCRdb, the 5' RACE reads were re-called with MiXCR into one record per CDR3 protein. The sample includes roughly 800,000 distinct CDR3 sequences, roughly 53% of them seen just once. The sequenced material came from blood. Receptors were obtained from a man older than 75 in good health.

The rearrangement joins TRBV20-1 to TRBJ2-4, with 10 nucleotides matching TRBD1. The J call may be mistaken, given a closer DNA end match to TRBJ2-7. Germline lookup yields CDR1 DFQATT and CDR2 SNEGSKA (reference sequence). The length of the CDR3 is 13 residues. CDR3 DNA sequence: TGCAGTGCTAATCAACGGACAGGGGGCGAGCAGTACTTC. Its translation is CSANQRTGGEQYF.

DNA for the CDR3: TGTGCCAGCAGTGAAGTAGGGGGGACATTAGATGGCTACACCTTC. This gives the protein CASSEVGGTLDGYTF. The gene calls are TRBV6-1 and TRBJ1-2; a weak D match, TRBD1 (6 bases). V lost 1 base and J lost 6, with 15 bases in between. There are 15 residues in the CDR3. Germline V gene data show CDR1 as MNHNS and CDR2 as SASEGT.

The CDR3 protein is CASSEARGSPLHF. The CDR3 nucleotides read TGTGCCAGCAGTGAAGCCCGCGGTTCACCCCTCCACTTT. This chain joins TRBV6-1 and TRBJ1-6; D gene ambiguous. With 0 bases removed from V and 9 bases from J, the gap between germline ends came to 6 bases. Germline V gene lookup returns CDR1 MNHNS and CDR2 SASEGT. CDR3 length: 13 amino acids.

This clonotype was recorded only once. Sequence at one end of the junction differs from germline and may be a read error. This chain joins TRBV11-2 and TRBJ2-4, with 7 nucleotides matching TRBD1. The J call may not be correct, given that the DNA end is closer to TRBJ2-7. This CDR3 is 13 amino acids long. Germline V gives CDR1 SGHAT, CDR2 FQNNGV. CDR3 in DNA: TGTGCCAGCAACTTACAGGGGATGAACGAGCAGTACTTC. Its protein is CASNLQGMNEQYF.

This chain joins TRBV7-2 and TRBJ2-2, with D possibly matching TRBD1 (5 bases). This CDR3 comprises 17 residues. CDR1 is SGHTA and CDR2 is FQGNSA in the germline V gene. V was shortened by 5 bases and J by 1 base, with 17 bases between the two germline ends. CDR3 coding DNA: TGTGCCAGCAGCCCAGGCTATGGTCAGGGGAACACCGGGGAGCTGTTTTTT. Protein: CASSPGYGQGNTGELFF.

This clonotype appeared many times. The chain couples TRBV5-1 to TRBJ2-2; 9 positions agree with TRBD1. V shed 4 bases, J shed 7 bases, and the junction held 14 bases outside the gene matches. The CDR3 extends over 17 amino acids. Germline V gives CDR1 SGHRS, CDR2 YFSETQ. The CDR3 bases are TGCGCCAGCAGCCCGACCGGGACAGGGTATGAGGTCGGGGAGCTGTTTTTT. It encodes CASSPTGTGYEVGELFF.

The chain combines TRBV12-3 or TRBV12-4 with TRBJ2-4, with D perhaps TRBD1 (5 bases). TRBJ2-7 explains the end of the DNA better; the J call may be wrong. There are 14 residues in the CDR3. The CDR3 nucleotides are TGTGCCAGCAGTTTTACGACAGCAACCTACGAGCAGTACTTC. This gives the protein CASSFTTATYEQYF.

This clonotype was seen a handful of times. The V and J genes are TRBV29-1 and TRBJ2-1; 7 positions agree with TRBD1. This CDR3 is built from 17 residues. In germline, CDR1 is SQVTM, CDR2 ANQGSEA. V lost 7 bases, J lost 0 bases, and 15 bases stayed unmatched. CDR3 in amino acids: CSAKNRDRLSSYNEQFF. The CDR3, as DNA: TGCAGCGCCAAGAACCGGGACAGACTGAGCTCCTACAATGAGCAGTTCTTC.

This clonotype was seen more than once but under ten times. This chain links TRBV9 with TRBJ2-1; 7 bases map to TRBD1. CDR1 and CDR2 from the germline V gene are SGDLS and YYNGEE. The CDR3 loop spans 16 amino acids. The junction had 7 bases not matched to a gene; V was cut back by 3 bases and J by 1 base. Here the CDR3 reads CASSALSDRSYNEQFF. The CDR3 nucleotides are TGTGCCAGCAGCGCATTATCGGACAGGTCCTACAATGAGCAGTTCTTC.

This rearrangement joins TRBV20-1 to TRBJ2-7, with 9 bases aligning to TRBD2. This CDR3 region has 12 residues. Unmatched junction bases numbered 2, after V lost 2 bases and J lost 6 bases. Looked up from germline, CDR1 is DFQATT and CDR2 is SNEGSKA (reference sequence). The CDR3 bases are TGCAGTGCTAGACTGACTAGCGGCGAGCAGTACTTC. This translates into CSARLTSGEQYF.

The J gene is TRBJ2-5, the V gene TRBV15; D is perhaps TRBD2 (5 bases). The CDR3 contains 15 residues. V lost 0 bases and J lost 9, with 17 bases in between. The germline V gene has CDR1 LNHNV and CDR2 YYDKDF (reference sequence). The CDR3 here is CATSRDGEQLGAQYF. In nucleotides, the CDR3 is TGTGCCACCAGCAGAGATGGGGAACAGCTCGGGGCCCAGTACTTC.

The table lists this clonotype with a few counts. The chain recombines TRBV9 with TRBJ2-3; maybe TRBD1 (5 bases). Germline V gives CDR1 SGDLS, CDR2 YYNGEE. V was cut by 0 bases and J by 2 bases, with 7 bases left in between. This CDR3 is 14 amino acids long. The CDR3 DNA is TGTGCCAGCAGCGTAGAGGGGCTCACAGATACGCAGTATTTT. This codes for CASSVEGLTDTQYF.

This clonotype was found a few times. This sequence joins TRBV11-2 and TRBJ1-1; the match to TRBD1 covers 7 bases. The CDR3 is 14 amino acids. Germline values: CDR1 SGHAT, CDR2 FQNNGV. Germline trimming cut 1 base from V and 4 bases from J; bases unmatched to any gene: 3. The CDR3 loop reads CASSLAQGVTEAFF. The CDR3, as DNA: TGTGCCAGCAGCTTAGCCCAGGGGGTCACTGAAGCTTTCTTT.

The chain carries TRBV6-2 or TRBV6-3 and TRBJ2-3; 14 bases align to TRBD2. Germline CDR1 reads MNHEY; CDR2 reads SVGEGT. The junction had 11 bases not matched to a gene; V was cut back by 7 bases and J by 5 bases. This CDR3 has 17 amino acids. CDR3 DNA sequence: TGTGCCAGCAACTCCGGACTAGCGGGAGGAGAAGGAGATACGCAGTATTTT. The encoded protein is CASNSGLAGGEGDTQYF.

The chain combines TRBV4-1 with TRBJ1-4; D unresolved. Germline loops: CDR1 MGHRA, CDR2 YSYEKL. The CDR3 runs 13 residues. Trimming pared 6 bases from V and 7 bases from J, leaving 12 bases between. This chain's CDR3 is CASSFKVFEKLFF. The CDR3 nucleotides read TGCGCCAGCAGTTTCAAGGTTTTTGAAAAACTGTTTTTT.

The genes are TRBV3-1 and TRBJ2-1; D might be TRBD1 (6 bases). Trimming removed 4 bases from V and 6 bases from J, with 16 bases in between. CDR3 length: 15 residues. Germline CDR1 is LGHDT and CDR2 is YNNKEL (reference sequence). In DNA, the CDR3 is TGTGCCAGCAGCCGAACAGGGATTGTAAGCAATGAGCAGTTCTTC. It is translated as CASSRTGIVSNEQFF.

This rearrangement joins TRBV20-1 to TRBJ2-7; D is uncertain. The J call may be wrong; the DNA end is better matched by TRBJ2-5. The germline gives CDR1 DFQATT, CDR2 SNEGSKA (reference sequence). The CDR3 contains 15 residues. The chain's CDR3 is CSARDWTSHRETQYF. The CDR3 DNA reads TGCAGTGCTAGAGATTGGACCAGCCATCGAGAGACCCAGTACTTC.

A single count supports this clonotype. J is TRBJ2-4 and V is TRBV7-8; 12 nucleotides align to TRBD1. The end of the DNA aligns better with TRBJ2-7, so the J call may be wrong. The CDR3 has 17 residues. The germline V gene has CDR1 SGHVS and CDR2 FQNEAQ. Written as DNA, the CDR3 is TGTGCCAGCAGCACCAGACCCGGGACAGGGGGCTTCTACGAGCAGTACTTC. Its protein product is CASSTRPGTGGFYEQYF.

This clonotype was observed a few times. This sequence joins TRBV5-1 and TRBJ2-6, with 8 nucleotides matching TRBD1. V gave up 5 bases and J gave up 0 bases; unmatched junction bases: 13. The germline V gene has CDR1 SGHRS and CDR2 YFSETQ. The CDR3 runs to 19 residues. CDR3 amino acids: CASRQEPTGAFSGANVLTF. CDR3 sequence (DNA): TGCGCCAGCAGACAGGAGCCGACAGGGGCCTTCTCTGGGGCCAACGTCCTGACTTTC.

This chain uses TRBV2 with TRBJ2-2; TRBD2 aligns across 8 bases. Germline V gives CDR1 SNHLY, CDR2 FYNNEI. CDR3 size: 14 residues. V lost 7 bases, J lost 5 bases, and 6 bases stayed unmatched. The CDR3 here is CASIGLAQTGELFF. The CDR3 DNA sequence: TGTGCCAGCATAGGACTAGCACAGACCGGGGAGCTGTTTTTT.

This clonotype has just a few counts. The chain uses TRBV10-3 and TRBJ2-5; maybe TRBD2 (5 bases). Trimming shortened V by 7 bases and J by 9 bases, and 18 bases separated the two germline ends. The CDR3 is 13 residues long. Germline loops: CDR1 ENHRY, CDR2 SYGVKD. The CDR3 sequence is CAIKGDSPEAQYF. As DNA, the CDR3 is TGTGCCATCAAGGGTGACTCCCCGGAGGCCCAGTACTTC.

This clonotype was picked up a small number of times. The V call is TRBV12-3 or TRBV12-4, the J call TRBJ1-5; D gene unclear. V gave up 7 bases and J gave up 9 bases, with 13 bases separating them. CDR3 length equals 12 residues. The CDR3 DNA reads TGTGCCAGCAACACTAGATTGTCGCCCCAGCATTTT. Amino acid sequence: CASNTRLSPQHF.

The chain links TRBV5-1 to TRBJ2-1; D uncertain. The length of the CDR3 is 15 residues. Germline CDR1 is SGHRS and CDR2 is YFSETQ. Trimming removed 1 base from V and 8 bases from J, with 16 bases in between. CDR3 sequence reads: CASSLRAAPDHEQFF. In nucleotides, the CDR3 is TGCGCCAGCAGCTTGAGGGCGGCCCCTGACCATGAGCAGTTCTTC. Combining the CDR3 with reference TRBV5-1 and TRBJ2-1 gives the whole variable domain KAGVTQTPRYLIKTRGQQVTLSCSPISGHRSVSWYQQTPGQGLQFLFEYFSETQRNKGNFPGRFSGRQFSNSRSEMNVSTLELGDSALYLCASSLRAAPDHEQFFGPGTRLTVL.

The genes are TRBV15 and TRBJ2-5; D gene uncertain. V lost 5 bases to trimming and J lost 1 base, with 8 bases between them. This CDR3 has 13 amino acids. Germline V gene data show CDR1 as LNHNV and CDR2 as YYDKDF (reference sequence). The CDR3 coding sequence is TGTGCCACCAGCCCGGATCCCCAAGAGACCCAGTACTTC. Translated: CATSPDPQETQYF.

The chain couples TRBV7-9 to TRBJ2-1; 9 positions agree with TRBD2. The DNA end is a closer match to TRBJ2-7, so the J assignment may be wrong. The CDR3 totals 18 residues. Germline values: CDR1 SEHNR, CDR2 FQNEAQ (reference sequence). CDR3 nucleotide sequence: TGTGCCAGCAGCTTACGGTCTAGCGGGACGAGCTCCTACAATGAGCAGTACTTC. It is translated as CASSLRSSGTSSYNEQYF.

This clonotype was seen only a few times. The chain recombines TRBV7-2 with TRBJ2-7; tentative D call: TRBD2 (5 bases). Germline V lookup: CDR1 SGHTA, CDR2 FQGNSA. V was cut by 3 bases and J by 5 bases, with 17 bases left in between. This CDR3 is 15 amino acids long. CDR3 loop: CASSLAGESIHEQYF. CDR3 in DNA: TGTGCCAGCAGCTTGGCCGGGGAAAGCATCCACGAGCAGTACTTC.

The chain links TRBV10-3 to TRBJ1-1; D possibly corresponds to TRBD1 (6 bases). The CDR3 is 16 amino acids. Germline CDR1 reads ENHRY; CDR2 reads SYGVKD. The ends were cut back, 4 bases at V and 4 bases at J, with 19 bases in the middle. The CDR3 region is CAISGKLGGAATEAFF. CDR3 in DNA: TGTGCCATCAGTGGTAAACTCGGGGGCGCGGCCACTGAAGCTTTCTTT.

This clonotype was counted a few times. The CDR3 DNA is TGTGCCAGCAGGAGGGGACAACTCTACGAGCAGTACTTC. This sequence encodes CASRRGQLYEQYF. V is TRBV25-1 and J is TRBJ2-7, with a possible D match to TRBD1 (6 bases). Germline loops: CDR1 MGHDK, CDR2 SYGVNS. The CDR3 consists of 13 residues. Trimming took off 6 bases at V and 3 bases at J, with 12 bases between the two ends.

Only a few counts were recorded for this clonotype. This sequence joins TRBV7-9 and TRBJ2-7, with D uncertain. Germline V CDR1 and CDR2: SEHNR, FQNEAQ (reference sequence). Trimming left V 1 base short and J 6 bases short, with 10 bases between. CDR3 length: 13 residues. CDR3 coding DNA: TGTGCCAGCAGCTTAGAGGGTCCGGGCGAGCAGTACTTC. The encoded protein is CASSLEGPGEQYF.

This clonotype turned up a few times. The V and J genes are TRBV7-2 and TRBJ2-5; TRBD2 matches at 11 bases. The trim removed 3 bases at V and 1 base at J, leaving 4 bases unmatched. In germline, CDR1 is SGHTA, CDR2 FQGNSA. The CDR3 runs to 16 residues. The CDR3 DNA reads TGTGCCAGCAGCTTTAGCGGGAGGGCCCTCCAAGAGACCCAGTACTTC. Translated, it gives CASSFSGRALQETQYF.